This paragraph reports one T cell receptor beta chain. Its cognate antigen is unknown. Treatment of the sample: about 20 received Ad26.COV2.S at low or high dose, single or two shots; several received placebo; per-sample allocation not given. After the first vaccine or placebo injection, samples were drawn on day 63. These data originate in a study of Ad26.COV2.S vaccination and SARS-CoV-2 variants. The study, taken as a whole, reports: Overall T cell responses may have been underestimated by the analyses of TCR breadth and depth. Vaccine recipients and placebo recipients showed similar non-spike TCR breadth. The placebo group had lower spike-specific TCR breadth than the vaccine recipients did.

Measured with immunoSEQ multiplex PCR; TCRdb has only the in-frame clones, and not every one. The sample has about 350,000 clones, less than 90% seen once. There are 16 residues in the CDR3. With 3 bases removed from V and 4 bases from J, the gap between germline ends came to 17 bases. Germline CDR1 is MNHNS and CDR2 is SASEGT. The TCR originated in a person between 18 and 59 years old who received the Ad26.COV2.S COVID-19 vaccine or a placebo. The input for sequencing was peripheral blood, taken in a trial of Ad26.COV2.S vaccine versus placebo. The V and J genes are TRBV6-1 and TRBJ2-3; D is ambiguous. CDR3 coding DNA: TGTGCCAGCAGTGAGCCGATGCCAGGTAGGCCAGATACGCAGTATTTT. Translating it yields CASSEPMPGRPDTQYF.